Included here is one TCR beta chain sequence, with context. Its binding antigen is unknown. The record has no base qualities; no much larger clone is one base away. These data are taken from a study of blood T cell repertoires in COVID-19 (dated by TCRdb to about 2020). Regarding the complete study: Samples from collaborators originated in the United States, Italy and Spain and spanned both the acute and convalescent phases of COVID-19. The prospective study material was composed of cDNA or gDNA derived from T cells, B-cell-depleted T cells, or PBMCs. Deeply sampled blood TCRbeta repertoires from subjects exposed to, actively infected with, or recovered from COVID-19 were included in the dataset. A freely available public database, intended as a resource for researchers studying the immune response to SARS-CoV-2, is where the repertoires were released. Samples were obtained from the ongoing ImmuneRACE study (first 160 participants) and from 1,254 subjects provided by 6 global collaborators. A de-identified subject ID, COVID-19 status, age in years and sex were almost always included in the sample metadata. Where available, HLA class I and class II types were taken from metadata supplied by the sample provider and were not determined by assay-based typing.

The study at large found these results: The quantity of clinical and demographic metadata differed by source and by participant and was supplied without curation.

Including cysteine and phenylalanine, the CDR3 has 12 amino acids. CDR3 DNA only is kept here, 36 bases in frame from base 1. V is clipped by 3 bases and J by 7 bases, and the sequence between their germline boundaries is 9 bases long. TCRbeta CDR3 regions were amplified from genomic DNA using the immunoSEQ Assay, a bias-controlled multiplex PCR. Per the source publication's procedure: The number of nucleated cells in each sample was estimated from the amplification of reference gene primers within the assay. To quantify the absolute abundance of each unique TCRbeta CDR3 rearrangement, sequence reads were collapsed and filtered. For each sample, productive Simpson clonality was calculated as the square root of Simpson's diversity index across productive rearrangements. The table was pulled from immuneACCESS by TCRdb, which kept in-frame rearrangements only. Such tables lose some clones; where checked, under half of the loss comes from unresolved V genes, and the rest has no known cause. V, J and clone size derive from that table, while D and trimming were established from the DNA sequence. In this sample the table shows 100,000 to 150,000 clones, less than 90% of which occur a single time. Together, the top ten hold roughly 6.7% of the sample.

Collaborating institutions collected whole blood in K2EDTA tubes following their own protocols. For TCRbeta analysis, collaborator samples were shipped as frozen whole blood, as isolated PBMCs, or as DNA extracted from either sample type. The chain is encoded by TRBV12-3 or TRBV12-4 joined to TRBJ1-2, with the identity of the D gene unclear. This receptor was obtained from a man older than 75 with active or convalescent COVID-19. The sample was peripheral blood. The CDR3 sequence is CASSFARSGYTF. The DNA sequence follows: TGTGCCAGCAGTTTTGCGCGGAGTGGCTACACCTTC.